This is a list of T cell receptor beta chains from one sample in a study of early stage breast cancer tumors. Profiling relied on immunoSEQ multiplex PCR, and the TCRdb table lists in-frame clones only, not all of them. The sample consists of approximately 30,000 clones, around 50% of them appearing once. The sample was breast tumor tissue. These receptors were collected from a person aged 45 to 59 with breast cancer. Both conserved end residues are part of each CDR3. The order of the fields is J gene, V gene, CDR3 protein.

j_call: TRBJ2-1
v_call: TRBV6-6
cdr3_aa: CASSKGQRYNEQFF

j_call: TRBJ2-1
v_call: TRBV13
cdr3_aa: CASSLRTSGRVVNEQFF

j_call: TRBJ1-1
v_call: TRBV30
cdr3_aa: CAWRGQGASNTEAFF

j_call: TRBJ2-5
v_call: TRBV7-8
cdr3_aa: CASSKGTGDEETQYF

j_call: TRBJ1-3
v_call: TRBV9
cdr3_aa: CASSVASGNTIYF

j_call: TRBJ2-5
v_call: TRBV9
cdr3_aa: CASSVVGLGGETQYF

j_call: TRBJ2-5
v_call: TRBV27
cdr3_aa: CASSFNQETQYF

j_call: TRBJ1-1
v_call: TRBV14
cdr3_aa: CASSLNPNTEAFF

j_call: TRBJ1-1
v_call: TRBV5-1
cdr3_aa: CASRQQDITEAFF

j_call: TRBJ1-2
v_call: TRBV5-1
cdr3_aa: CASSIQEGDGYTF

j_call: TRBJ1-1
v_call: TRBV19
cdr3_aa: CASSAGRGTEAFF

j_call: TRBJ2-7
v_call: TRBV6-6
cdr3_aa: CASSRTDPAATEQYF

j_call: TRBJ1-2
v_call: TRBV7-8
cdr3_aa: CASSPRSGEGANYGYTF

j_call: TRBJ2-5
v_call: TRBV7-9
cdr3_aa: CASSLLPGLGETQYF

j_call: TRBJ2-7
v_call: TRBV27
cdr3_aa: CASIPISGVGYEQYF

j_call: TRBJ1-5
v_call: TRBV4-1
cdr3_aa: CASSPEGNNQPQHF

j_call: TRBJ1-3
v_call: TRBV9
cdr3_aa: CASSVGDGSRWTSGNTIYF

j_call: TRBJ2-7
v_call: TRBV6-5
cdr3_aa: CASTHLAGGSHEQYF

j_call: TRBJ2-2
v_call: TRBV4-2
cdr3_aa: CASSQDRHTGELFF

j_call: TRBJ1-1
v_call: TRBV5-1
cdr3_aa: CASRPLTGGTEAFF

j_call: TRBJ1-1
v_call: TRBV30
cdr3_aa: CAWSPGLNTEAFF

j_call: TRBJ2-3
v_call: TRBV7-2
cdr3_aa: CASSQTRGTDTQYF

j_call: TRBJ2-3
v_call: TRBV27
cdr3_aa: CASSSGTGGPSRDTQYF

j_call: TRBJ2-7
v_call: TRBV4-3
cdr3_aa: CASSRDQSSYEQYF

j_call: TRBJ2-5
v_call: TRBV7-9
cdr3_aa: CASSPSPPTQYF

j_call: TRBJ2-5
v_call: TRBV5-1
cdr3_aa: CASSFLQETQYF

j_call: TRBJ1-2
v_call: TRBV6-1
cdr3_aa: CASTKLSYNYGYTF

j_call: TRBJ1-1
v_call: TRBV6-5
cdr3_aa: CASSYPGRAGQAFF

j_call: TRBJ2-1
v_call: TRBV6-6
cdr3_aa: CASSYRYNEQFF

j_call: TRBJ1-1
v_call: TRBV7-9
cdr3_aa: CASAGGIEAFF

j_call: TRBJ2-1
v_call: TRBV7-9
cdr3_aa: CASGGRAGGYGGNEQFF

j_call: TRBJ2-1
v_call: TRBV5-1
cdr3_aa: CASSLDEPVEEQFF

j_call: TRBJ1-3
v_call: TRBV5-5
cdr3_aa: CASSLSGANTIYF

j_call: TRBJ2-7
v_call: TRBV7-8
cdr3_aa: CASSLFQGPSYEQYF

j_call: TRBJ1-3
v_call: TRBV6-1
cdr3_aa: CASASGGGGNTIYF

j_call: TRBJ2-7
v_call: TRBV12-2
cdr3_aa: CASRLAAQREPYEQYF

j_call: TRBJ2-7
v_call: TRBV4-3
cdr3_aa: CASSPAWGTAYEQYF

j_call: TRBJ1-1
v_call: TRBV10-3
cdr3_aa: CAISESKWGADTEAFF

j_call: TRBJ2-3
v_call: TRBV27
cdr3_aa: CASSLWGANTDTQYF

j_call: TRBJ1-5
v_call: TRBV4-2
cdr3_aa: CASSQESGYGQPQHF

j_call: TRBJ2-2
v_call: TRBV19
cdr3_aa: CASSIGQGTNTGELFF

j_call: TRBJ2-1
v_call: TRBV2
cdr3_aa: CASSVQAGGYNEQFF

j_call: TRBJ2-3
v_call: TRBV2
cdr3_aa: CASSWDRGTDTQYF

j_call: TRBJ2-7
v_call: TRBV2
cdr3_aa: CASSAGGLGWYEQYF

j_call: TRBJ1-5
v_call: TRBV6-5
cdr3_aa: CASRTGSNQPQHF

j_call: TRBJ1-3
v_call: TRBV6-1
cdr3_aa: CATDRGSAGNTIYF

j_call: TRBJ2-5
v_call: TRBV6-5
cdr3_aa: CASNWGIRGPQYF

j_call: TRBJ2-3
v_call: TRBV11-3
cdr3_aa: CASSSGRTGAGDTQYF

j_call: TRBJ1-5
v_call: TRBV5-6
cdr3_aa: CASSRDRYNQPQHF

j_call: TRBJ1-5
v_call: TRBV6-5
cdr3_aa: CASNTGISNQPQHF

j_call: TRBJ1-1
v_call: TRBV2
cdr3_aa: CASRTTPGNTEAFF

j_call: TRBJ2-7
v_call: TRBV10-3
cdr3_aa: CAISEETYEQYF

j_call: TRBJ2-1
v_call: TRBV6-6
cdr3_aa: CASRPASSYNEQFF